Shown below are 17 T cell receptor beta chains from a single sample sequenced in a study of early T cells in non-severe SARS-CoV-2 infection. In TCRdb, the 5' RACE reads were re-called with MiXCR into one record per CDR3 protein. The sample consists of about 37,000 distinct CDR3 sequences, approximately 7.2% of them appearing once. The sample was whole blood, taken at baseline. Every receptor here comes from an adult who was a healthcare worker with PCR-confirmed SARS-CoV-2 infection or an uninfected control (not recorded which).

There are many counts of this clonotype. This sequence joins TRBV11-2 and TRBJ2-3; 7 nucleotides align to TRBD2. This CDR3 has 17 residues. CDR1 and CDR2 (germline): SGHAT, FQNNGV. V lost 5 bases and J lost 6; bases outside the gene matches: 17. The CDR3 coding sequence is TGTGCCAGCAGCCCTGCCCCTGGGGCGGGGGTAAGGGATACGCAGTATTTT. It translates to CASSPAPGAGVRDTQYF.

This clonotype has ten or more counts. The gene calls are TRBV12-5 and TRBJ1-1; 7 bases align to TRBD1. Germline V gives CDR1 LGHNT, CDR2 FRNRAP. The CDR3 sequence is 14 residues long. With V trimmed by 5 bases and J by 2 bases, 5 bases remained unmatched. The DNA of the CDR3 is TGTGCTAGTGGTCTGGGACAGCCTAACACTGAAGCTTTCTTT. It encodes CASGLGQPNTEAFF. Filled out from reference TRBV12-5 and TRBJ1-1, the complete variable domain reads DARVTQTPRHKVTEMGQEVTMRCQPILGHNTVFWYRQTMMQGLELLAYFRNRAPLDDSGMPKDRFSAEMPDATLATLKIQPSEPRDSAVYFCASGLGQPNTEAFFGQGTRLTVV.

Only a few counts were recorded for this clonotype. This sequence joins TRBV9 and TRBJ2-3, with 7 nucleotides matching TRBD2. The junction had 4 bases not matched to a gene; V was cut back by 3 bases and J by 0 bases. CDR1 SGDLS and CDR2 YYNGEE come from the germline V gene. CDR3 length: 15 amino acids. The CDR3 here is CASSAGLLSTDTQYF. For the CDR3, the DNA is TGTGCCAGCAGCGCGGGACTACTGAGCACAGATACGCAGTATTTT.

This clonotype has at least ten counts. The chain combines TRBV12-3 or TRBV12-4 with TRBJ2-2, with D maybe TRBD2 (5 bases). V lost 5 bases and J lost 2, with 12 bases in between. This CDR3 has 15 residues. The chain's CDR3 is CASSTTRLNTGELFF. The CDR3 DNA sequence: TGTGCCAGCAGTACCACCCGACTAAACACCGGGGAGCTGTTTTTT.

This clonotype was seen a few times. The rearrangement uses TRBV30 and TRBJ1-2; D is undetermined. V dropped 1 base and J dropped 0 bases, with 6 bases sitting between them. CDR3 size: 13 residues. Germline CDR1 and CDR2: GTSNPN and SVGIG (reference sequence). Here the CDR3 DNA reads TGTGCCTGGAGTGGGAACACTAACTATGGCTACACCTTC. It specifies CAWSGNTNYGYTF.

This clonotype has more than one count but fewer than ten. The V gene is TRBV20-1, the J gene TRBJ2-5, with D uncertain. The V gene lost 0 bases and the J gene lost 1 base, with 9 bases spanning the gap. The CDR3 is 14 amino acids. Per the germline V gene, CDR1 is DFQATT and CDR2 is SNEGSKA (reference sequence). CDR3 coding DNA: TGCAGTGCTAGAGATCGTCGCGGCCAAGAGACCCAGTACTTC. Its protein is CSARDRRGQETQYF.

This clonotype was counted at least ten times. This chain joins TRBV4-3 and TRBJ2-7; 10 nucleotides match TRBD2. The V and J ends lost 3 bases and 3 bases, in that order; junction bases with no gene match: 8. CDR1 and CDR2 from the germline V gene are LGHNA and YSLEER. The CDR3 has 16 amino acids. CDR3 in DNA: TGCGCCAGCAGCCACCTTAGCGGGGGGAACCTCTACGAGCAGTACTTC. It codes for CASSHLSGGNLYEQYF.

This clonotype was observed a few times. This sequence joins TRBV3-1 and TRBJ2-3; D is ambiguous. Trimming left V 6 bases short and J 8 bases short, with 12 bases between. The CDR3 loop spans 12 amino acids. CDR1 and CDR2 from the germline V gene are LGHDT and YNNKEL (reference sequence). Here the CDR3 reads CASSHELGTQYF. DNA for the CDR3: TGTGCCAGCAGTCATGAACTTGGTACGCAGTATTTT.

This clonotype showed up just a few times. This chain connects TRBV27 to TRBJ2-7, with 9 bases aligning to TRBD1. Germline trimming cut 6 bases from V and 3 bases from J; bases unmatched to any gene: 3. CDR1 and CDR2 from the germline V gene are MNHEY and SMNVEV (reference sequence). This CDR3 region has 13 residues. For the CDR3, the DNA is TGTGCCAGCAGGGAGGACAGGGGCTACGAGCAGTACTTC. This sequence encodes CASREDRGYEQYF.

The sample holds a few counts of this clonotype. This sequence joins TRBV25-1 and TRBJ2-7, with 9 positions matching TRBD1. The CDR3 sequence is 15 residues long. The germline V gene has CDR1 MGHDK and CDR2 SYGVNS. V was pared by 4 bases and J by 0 bases, with 4 bases of the junction left unmatched. The CDR3 is CASSGGQGGSYEQYF. The DNA of the CDR3 is TGTGCCAGCAGTGGGGGACAGGGTGGCTCCTACGAGCAGTACTTC.

This clonotype was found a few times. The chain joins TRBV3-1 to TRBJ1-6, with 7 bases identical to TRBD1. Per germline, CDR1 LGHDT and CDR2 YNNKEL (reference sequence). CDR3 length: 14 amino acids. V dropped 4 bases and J dropped 14; count of bases not matched to a gene: 11. The CDR3 region is CASSPGQAARALHF. For the CDR3, the DNA is TGTGCCAGCAGCCCCGGACAGGCCGCGAGGGCCCTCCACTTT.

This clonotype was found many times. Germline is not matched at one junction end, which may reflect a read error. The chain carries TRBV5-1 and TRBJ2-3, with 9 positions matching TRBD2. Looked up from germline, CDR1 is SGHRS and CDR2 is YFSETQ. This CDR3 has 14 amino acids. The CDR3 loop is CASSGAGGTDTHYF. For the CDR3, the DNA is TGCGCCAGCAGTGGAGCGGGGGGCACAGATACGCACTATTTT.

This clonotype was found a few times. CDR3 coding DNA: TGTGCCAGCAGCCAAGATCGGGTATTAACCCACGAGCAGTACTTC. It yields the protein CASSQDRVLTHEQYF. This chain links TRBV3-1 with TRBJ2-7; D is unresolved. V shed 0 bases and J shed 5 bases, with 14 bases lying between them. The CDR3 loop spans 15 amino acids. Germline V lookup: CDR1 LGHDT, CDR2 YNNKEL (reference sequence).

In this sample, this clonotype turned up a few times. The chain joins TRBV10-3 to TRBJ1-2; D is undetermined. V lost 4 bases and J lost 0, with 15 bases in between. Germline V CDR1 and CDR2: ENHRY, SYGVKD. This CDR3 is 16 amino acids long. The chain's CDR3 is CAISGTRDGSNYGYTF. The CDR3 bases are TGTGCCATCAGTGGGACCCGAGACGGATCTAACTATGGCTACACCTTC.

The genes are TRBV2 and TRBJ1-2; 8 bases map to TRBD1. V shed 2 bases and J 2 bases; nucleotides not matched to a gene: 4. Germline values: CDR1 SNHLY, CDR2 FYNNEI. CDR3 length: 15 amino acids. CDR3 in amino acids: CASSESSGGNYGYTF. The CDR3 coding sequence is TGTGCCAGCAGTGAAAGCTCAGGGGGCAACTATGGCTACACCTTC.

The gene calls are TRBV6-5 and TRBJ1-6, with 10 bases aligning to TRBD1. This CDR3 is 15 amino acids long. With 7 bases clipped from V and 6 bases from J, the junction kept 6 bases outside the gene matches. CDR1 and CDR2 from the germline V gene are MNHEY and SVGAGI. The CDR3 here is CASTRQGAGNSPLHF. As DNA, the CDR3 is TGTGCCAGCACCAGACAGGGGGCCGGTAATTCACCCCTCCACTTT.

This clonotype turned up a few times. This rearrangement joins TRBV7-9 to TRBJ1-2; perhaps TRBD1 as D (5 bases). CDR3 length equals 14 residues. Trimming stripped 5 bases from V and 2 bases from J, with 12 bases between. The germline CDR1 and CDR2 sequences are SEHNR and FQNEAQ (reference sequence). The CDR3 bases are TGTGCCAGCAGCCTAGTGGGGCCCAACTATGGCTACACCTTC. Translation: CASSLVGPNYGYTF.